The next 3 T cell receptor beta chains were all read from a single sample in a study of blood T cell repertoires in COVID-19. Here immunoSEQ multiplex PCR was the method, and the copy in TCRdb shows in-frame clones only, minus some. This table holds about 310,000 clones, about 89% found once. The sample taken for sequencing was peripheral blood. These receptors were taken from a woman aged 45-65 years who had recovered from COVID-19.

The V call is TRBV7-9, the J call TRBJ2-7; 7 positions agree with TRBD1. The V and J ends lost 0 bases and 7 bases, in that order; junction bases with no gene match: 6. In germline, CDR1 is SEHNR, CDR2 FQNEAQ (reference sequence). This CDR3 is built from 14 residues. The CDR3 loop reads CASSLALTGSEQYF. DNA of the CDR3: TGTGCCAGCAGCTTAGCCCTGACAGGGAGTGAGCAGTACTTC.

The V call is TRBV28, the J call TRBJ2-3; 11 positions match TRBD2. Germline V gene lookup returns CDR1 MDHEN and CDR2 SYDVKM. The CDR3 loop spans 17 amino acids. Germline trimming cut 3 bases from V and 5 bases from J; bases unmatched to any gene: 10. This CDR3 reads CASSLGLSGGAGDTQYF. The CDR3 region has the DNA TGTGCCAGCAGTTTGGGCCTTAGCGGGGGGGCGGGAGATACGCAGTATTTT. Filled out from reference TRBV28 and TRBJ2-3, the complete variable domain reads DVKVTQSSRYLVKRTGEKVFLECVQDMDHENMFWYRQDPGLGLRLIYFSYDVKMKEKGDIPEGYSVSREKKERFSLILESASTNQTSMYLCASSLGLSGGAGDTQYFGPGTRLTVL.

The V call is TRBV29-1, the J call TRBJ1-1, with TRBD1 identical over 7 bases. The ends lost 6 bases at V and 4 bases at J; junction bases unmatched: 11. Per the germline V gene, CDR1 is SQVTM and CDR2 is ANQGSEA. This CDR3 comprises 14 residues. The CDR3 bases are TGCAGCGTGGAACGACAGGGAGAGGGCACTGAAGCTTTCTTT. Translating gives CSVERQGEGTEAFF.